Shown below are 18 T cell receptor beta chains from a single sample sequenced in a study of CD8+CD57+ T cells in acquired aplastic anemia. TCR beta VDJ combinations and CDR3 sequences were profiled from genomic DNA. TCRdb independently ran MiXCR on the reads; one entry per CDR3 protein. The profile covers under 200,000 distinct CDR3 sequences, with roughly 43% appearing a single time and 2.5% to 3.5% taken by the ten largest. Patients chosen for sequencing had shown CD8+CD57+ cell expansion by flow cytometry. Material for sequencing was sorted CD4+, CD8+, or CD8+CD57+ T cells (not recorded which) from PBMCs. Every receptor here comes from a human donor with aplastic anemia.

This clonotype showed up many times. The chain combines TRBV7-9 with TRBJ2-7; no firm D call. Trimming left V 1 base short and J 2 bases short, with 15 bases between. This CDR3 has 16 residues. CDR1 SEHNR and CDR2 FQNEAQ come from the germline V gene (reference sequence). The CDR3 DNA follows: TGTGCCAGCAGCTTAGGAGCTAACCGAGGAACCTACGAGCAGTACTTC. This gives the protein CASSLGANRGTYEQYF.

This clonotype came up many times. The rearrangement links TRBV12-3 or TRBV12-4 to TRBJ1-6; D is possibly TRBD1 (5 bases). The CDR3 totals 14 residues. Trimming took off 2 bases at V and 9 bases at J, with 11 bases between the two ends. CDR3 loop: CASSLRQGGSPLHF. The CDR3 DNA sequence: TGTGCCAGCAGTTTAAGGCAGGGCGGTTCACCCCTCCACTTT.

The V call is TRBV5-1, the J call TRBJ2-3; the D is unclear. Germline V gives CDR1 SGHRS, CDR2 YFSETQ. Trimming removed 0 bases from V and 3 bases from J, with 14 bases in between. The CDR3 consists of 16 residues. The CDR3 region is CASSLGRVLGTDTQYF. CDR3 DNA sequence: TGCGCCAGCAGCTTGGGTAGGGTCCTGGGGACAGATACGCAGTATTTT.

This clonotype was seen just once. The chain employs TRBV2 and TRBJ2-1; D possibly corresponds to TRBD2 (6 bases). The CDR3 is 13 amino acids. Germline V CDR1 and CDR2: SNHLY, FYNNEI. Trimming removed 5 bases from V and 9 bases from J, with 14 bases in between. CDR3 bases: TGTGCCAGCAGTCCCCGGGTGGGGGGTGAGCAGTTCTTC. This translates into CASSPRVGGEQFF. Combining the CDR3 with reference TRBV2 and TRBJ2-1 gives the whole variable domain EPEVTQTPSHQVTQMGQEVILRCVPISNHLYFYWYRQILGQKVEFLVSFYNNEISEKSEIFDDQFSVERPDGSNFTLKIRSTKLEDSAMYFCASSPRVGGEQFFGPGTRLTVL.

The chain employs TRBV7-9 and TRBJ1-2; D ambiguous. Germline CDR1 SEHNR, CDR2 FQNEAQ (reference sequence). The CDR3 has 13 amino acids. The V end lost 5 bases, the J end lost 8 bases, and 15 bases lay between the germline ends. The CDR3 bases are TGTGCCAGCAGCCTGACCCCGGAGGACGGCTACACCTTC. This sequence encodes CASSLTPEDGYTF.

Concerning this clonotype: A much larger clonotype is one base distant, so this may be a read error. The rearrangement links TRBV5-1 to TRBJ2-1; 7 positions match TRBD2. The CDR3 has 14 residues. J lost 8 bases, V lost 6 bases, and 11 bases had no gene match. The germline V gene encodes CDR1 SGHRS and CDR2 YFSETQ. Here the CDR3 DNA reads TGCGCCAGCACAGCGGGAAAGCAGGTGGATGAGCAGTTCTTC. This codes for CASTAGKQVDEQFF.

J is TRBJ1-2 and V is TRBV10-3, with 8 bases lining up with TRBD1. Germline CDR1 reads ENHRY; CDR2 reads SYGVKD. With 2 bases clipped from V and 0 bases from J, the junction kept 8 bases outside the gene matches. The CDR3 consists of 17 residues. DNA for the CDR3: TGTGCCATCAGTGAGGGCAGGGGGCTTCGAGCTAACTATGGCTACACCTTC. It yields the protein CAISEGRGLRANYGYTF.

In its sample, this clonotype was seen many times. The CDR3 loop is CASSGSSGNTIYF. The CDR3 coding sequence is TGTGCCAGTTCGGGGAGCTCTGGAAACACCATATATTTT. This chain uses TRBV19 with TRBJ1-3; no firm D call. Trimming shortened V by 8 bases and J by 0 bases, and 8 bases separated the two germline ends. Germline CDR1 is LNHDA and CDR2 is SQIVND (reference sequence). The CDR3 contains 13 residues.

V usage is TRBV15 and J usage is TRBJ2-1, with 10 nucleotides matching TRBD2. The CDR3 loop spans 15 amino acids. Germline-derived CDR1 and CDR2 are LNHNV and YYDKDF (reference sequence). The ends lost 1 base at V and 8 bases at J; junction bases unmatched: 5. The CDR3 protein is CATSRALAGAYEQFF. The CDR3 nucleotides read TGTGCCACCAGCAGAGCGCTAGCGGGAGCATATGAGCAGTTCTTC. The variable domain in full, with the rest retrieved from reference TRBV15 and TRBJ2-1, is DAMVIQNPRYQVTQFGKPVTLSCSQTLNHNVMYWYQQKSSQAPKLLFHYYDKDFNNEADTPDNFQSRRPNTSFCFLDIRSPGLGDTAMYLCATSRALAGAYEQFFGPGTRLTVL.

This sequence joins TRBV12-5 and TRBJ2-4; D is possibly TRBD2 (6 bases). In germline, CDR1 is LGHNT, CDR2 FRNRAP. The ends were cut back, 6 bases at V and 8 bases at J, with 32 bases in the middle. The CDR3 is 19 amino acids. CDR3 residues: CASGPLVERSRPEGDIQYF. The CDR3 coding sequence is TGTGCTAGTGGCCCTCTTGTGGAACGGTCCCGTCCGGAGGGAGACATTCAGTACTTC.

This clonotype was counted between two and nine times. This chain uses TRBV20-1 with TRBJ2-1; D not resolved. The V gene lost 3 bases and the J gene lost 6 bases, with 15 bases spanning the gap. The CDR3 extends over 14 amino acids. Germline-derived CDR1 and CDR2 are DFQATT and SNEGSKA (reference sequence). This CDR3 is CSASVALTLNEQFF. In DNA form, the CDR3 reads TGCAGTGCTAGTGTTGCCTTAACCCTCAATGAGCAGTTCTTC.

This clonotype came up many times. The chain couples TRBV20-1 to TRBJ2-5, with 12 nucleotides matching TRBD2. Germline loops: CDR1 DFQATT, CDR2 SNEGSKA (reference sequence). The CDR3 loop spans 17 amino acids. The ends lost 0 bases at V and 3 bases at J; junction bases unmatched: 8. As DNA, the CDR3 is TGCAGTGCTAGAGACCAGAGACTAGCGGGAGACAAAGAGACCCAGTACTTC. It translates to CSARDQRLAGDKETQYF.

The gene calls are TRBV4-2 and TRBJ2-7; 7 positions agree with TRBD1. The CDR3 runs to 16 residues. The V gene end was trimmed by 4 bases and the J gene end by 6 bases; junction bases not matched to a gene: 15. Germline assignment: CDR1 LGHNA and CDR2 YNFKEQ. Here the CDR3 reads CASSPRRQGLSREQYF. In DNA form, the CDR3 reads TGTGCCAGCAGCCCGCGCCGACAGGGCCTGAGCCGCGAGCAGTACTTC.

This clonotype occurred many times. The rearrangement uses TRBV9 and TRBJ2-1; TRBD2 aligns across 10 bases. With 10 bases clipped from V and 0 bases from J, the junction kept 7 bases outside the gene matches. Germline CDR1 SGDLS, CDR2 YYNGEE. The CDR3 consists of 15 residues. CDR3 sequence (DNA): TGTGCCTCCACTAGCGGGGTCGCCTCCTACAATGAGCAGTTCTTC. Amino acid sequence: CASTSGVASYNEQFF.

In its sample, this clonotype was seen a few times. V gene TRBV10-3 combines with J gene TRBJ1-5, with a weak D call TRBD1 (5 bases). The germline gives CDR1 ENHRY, CDR2 SYGVKD. The CDR3 runs 11 residues. Between the trimmed V and J ends, which lost 8 bases and 7 bases, there was a span of 9 bases. DNA of the CDR3: TGTGCCATCGACGGGGGACAGCCCCAGCATTTT. It is translated as CAIDGGQPQHF.

The V call is TRBV10-3, the J call TRBJ1-2, with no clear D. The CDR3 runs to 13 residues. The V end lost 3 bases, the J end lost 2 bases, and 7 bases lay between the germline ends. The V gene's germline CDR1 is ENHRY and CDR2 SYGVKD. The CDR3 is CAISDSLNYGYTF. The CDR3 coding sequence is TGTGCCATCAGTGACAGCTTAAACTATGGCTACACCTTC.

With respect to this clonotype: One base away lies a much larger clone, so this may be a sequencing read error. V and J are TRBV19 and TRBJ2-4; 9 bases are a match to TRBD2. Germline trimming cut 1 base from V and 13 bases from J; bases unmatched to any gene: 5. CDR3 length equals 13 residues. Germline CDR1 is LNHDA and CDR2 is SQIVND (reference sequence). The CDR3: CASSIVGTSLQYF. The CDR3 coding sequence is TGTGCCAGTAGTATAGTCGGGACTAGCCTCCAGTACTTC.

The CDR3 protein is CASSLLTGRHSRDIDTQYF. Written as DNA, the CDR3 is TGTGCCAGCAGTCTCTTAACCGGACGTCATTCTAGGGACATAGATACGCAGTATTTT. The chain couples TRBV12-3 or TRBV12-4 to TRBJ2-3, with D maybe TRBD1 (6 bases). CDR3 size: 19 residues. V lost 5 bases and J lost 5, with 29 bases in between.